These 11 T cell receptor beta chains originate from one sample sequenced in a study of T cell changes during pregnancy in multiple sclerosis. Sequenced by immunoSEQ multiplex PCR; TCRdb stores in-frame clones only, minus some. This table has some 69,000 clones, 90% appearing once. This specimen was peripheral blood, taken in the second trimester of pregnancy. These receptors all come from a female donor in good health, enrolled as a control in a pregnancy study.

V gene TRBV30 combines with J gene TRBJ1-6; TRBD1 matches at 7 bases. The V and J ends lost 4 bases and 5 bases, in that order; junction bases with no gene match: 5. The CDR3 is 14 amino acids. Germline V gene sequence: CDR1 GTSNPN, CDR2 SVGIG (reference sequence). The CDR3 sequence: CAWTRDSNNSPLHF. CDR3 DNA sequence: TGTGCCTGGACCAGGGACAGCAATAATTCACCCCTCCACTTT. The full variable domain, completed using reference TRBV30 and TRBJ1-6, is SQTIHQWPATLVQPVGSPLSLECTVEGTSNPNLYWYRQAAGRGLQLLFYSVGIGQISSEVPQNLSASRPQDRQFILSSKKLLLSDSGFYLCAWTRDSNNSPLHFGNGTRLTVT.

This chain uses TRBV5-8 with TRBJ1-5; TRBD1 agrees at 7 bases. The CDR3 length is 16 residues. Germline CDR1 is SGHTS and CDR2 is YDEGEE. With 3 bases clipped from V and 3 bases from J, the junction kept 9 bases outside the gene matches. CDR3: CASSSRGRGINQPQHF. The CDR3 DNA is TGTGCCAGCAGCTCGAGGGGGCGAGGCATCAATCAGCCCCAGCATTTT.

The rearrangement uses TRBV5-6 and TRBJ1-1; D is uncertain. Per the germline V gene, CDR1 is SGHDT and CDR2 is YYEEEE. This CDR3 comprises 13 residues. Trimming shortened V by 4 bases and J by 2 bases, and 9 bases separated the two germline ends. CDR3 sequence reads: CASSLQRNTEAFF. In DNA form, the CDR3 reads TGTGCCAGCAGCCTTCAGCGTAACACTGAAGCTTTCTTT.

V and J are TRBV7-2 and TRBJ1-2, with a tentative D call TRBD1 (5 bases). This CDR3 region has 14 residues. CDR1 is SGHTA, CDR2 FQGNSA, per germline. Trimming removed 0 bases at V and 3 bases at J, with 8 bases between. The CDR3 DNA reads as TGTGCCAGCAGCTTAGCAGGGACTCACTATGGCTACACCTTC. This encodes CASSLAGTHYGYTF.

The CDR3 loop is CASSLSTLGGVGEETQYF. The CDR3 DNA reads as TGTGCCAGCAGTTTATCTACCTTGGGGGGGGTAGGAGAAGAGACCCAGTACTTC. The chain carries TRBV28 and TRBJ2-5; 7 bases align to TRBD2. Germline CDR1 and CDR2: MDHEN and SYDVKM. The trim removed 1 base at V and 3 bases at J, leaving 14 bases unmatched. CDR3 length: 18 residues.

This chain links TRBV18 with TRBJ1-1; D perhaps matches TRBD1 (5 bases). Germline-derived CDR1 and CDR2 are KGHSH and LQKENI. The CDR3 covers 13 residues. The V end lost 6 bases, the J end lost 1 base, and 9 bases lay between the germline ends. The CDR3 reads CASSRQGNTEAFF. The DNA of the CDR3 is TGTGCCAGCTCTCGTCAGGGGAACACTGAAGCTTTCTTT.

The V gene is TRBV10-1, the J gene TRBJ2-6, with D possibly TRBD2 on 5 matching bases. The CDR3 has 15 residues. Germline CDR1 is WNHNN and CDR2 is SYGVQD (reference sequence). V dropped 6 bases and J dropped 0 bases, with 9 bases sitting between them. CDR3 nucleotide sequence: TGCGCCAGCAGGGGTGGGAGCTCTGGGGCCAACGTCCTGACTTTC. The encoded protein is CASRGGSSGANVLTF.

The chain recombines TRBV18 with TRBJ2-1; D unclear. The CDR3 covers 14 residues. Germline V gene data show CDR1 as KGHSH and CDR2 as LQKENI. V was pared by 0 bases and J by 6 bases, with 9 bases between. CDR3 sequence reads: CASSPPPGVNEQFF. The CDR3 coding sequence is TGTGCCAGCTCACCACCGCCCGGAGTCAATGAGCAGTTCTTC.

The genes are TRBV27 and TRBJ2-7, with D hard to call. CDR3 length equals 14 residues. Trimming left V 3 bases short and J 4 bases short, with 13 bases between. The germline CDR1 and CDR2 sequences are MNHEY and SMNVEV (reference sequence). This chain's CDR3 is CASSFSRGAYEQYF. The CDR3 bases are TGTGCCAGCAGTTTCTCTCGAGGCGCTTACGAGCAGTACTTC.

This chain connects TRBV25-1 to TRBJ2-2; 10 bases map to TRBD1. This CDR3 has 15 residues. Germline V gene sequence: CDR1 MGHDK, CDR2 SYGVNS. Germline trimming cut 3 bases from V and 7 bases from J; bases unmatched to any gene: 5. In DNA form, the CDR3 reads TGTGCCAGCAGTGACGACAGGGGGCTTAGCGGGGAGCTGTTTTTT. Translating it yields CASSDDRGLSGELFF.

The chain combines TRBV2 with TRBJ2-5; 13 nucleotides line up with TRBD2. The CDR3 loop spans 16 amino acids. CDR1 is SNHLY and CDR2 is FYNNEI in the germline V gene. Trimming at V came to 6 bases and at J to 5 bases, leaving 9 bases not matched to a gene. CDR3 coding DNA: TGTGCCAGCAGACTCGGACTAGCGGGGGAGGGGGAGACCCAGTACTTC. Residues: CASRLGLAGEGETQYF.